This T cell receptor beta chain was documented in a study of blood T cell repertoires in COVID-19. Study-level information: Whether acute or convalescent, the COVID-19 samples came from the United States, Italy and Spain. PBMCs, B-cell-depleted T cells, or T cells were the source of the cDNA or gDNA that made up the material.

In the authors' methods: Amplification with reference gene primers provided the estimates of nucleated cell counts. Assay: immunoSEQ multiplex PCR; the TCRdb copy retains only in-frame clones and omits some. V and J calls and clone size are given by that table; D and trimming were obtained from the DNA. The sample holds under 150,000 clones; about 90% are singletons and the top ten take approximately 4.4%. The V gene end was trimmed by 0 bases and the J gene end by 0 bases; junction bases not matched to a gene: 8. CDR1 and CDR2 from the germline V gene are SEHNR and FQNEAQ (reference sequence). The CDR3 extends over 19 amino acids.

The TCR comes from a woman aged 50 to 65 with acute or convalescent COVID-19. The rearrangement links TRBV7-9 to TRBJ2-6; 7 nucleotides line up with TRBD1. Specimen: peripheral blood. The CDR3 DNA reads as TGTGCCAGCAGCTTAGCCCCAGGGGGAATTATCTCTGGGGCCAACGTCCTGACTTTC. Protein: CASSLAPGGIISGANVLTF. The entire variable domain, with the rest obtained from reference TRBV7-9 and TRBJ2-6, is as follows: DTGVSQNPRHKITKRGQNVTFRCDPISEHNRLYWYRQTLGQGPEFLTYFQNEAQLEKSRLLSDRFSAERPKGSFSTLEIQRTEQGDSAMYLCASSLAPGGIISGANVLTFGAGSRLTVL.